This entry is about one T cell receptor (beta chain). The antigen this receptor binds is unknown. There are no base qualities to consult, and no much larger clone falls within one base. The identical CDR3 is also encoded by other nucleotide sequences in the sample. Participants in the prospective study were aged 18 to 89 years, lived in some 24 United States geographic areas, and enrolled through a virtual design. To assign participants to cohorts, the prospective study relied on clinical history that participants themselves reported in a screening survey and a study questionnaire. Mobile phlebotomists in the prospective study collected whole blood, serum and a nasopharyngeal or oropharyngeal swab from every participant. Participants in the prospective study had the option to provide additional blood draws and questionnaires over an approximately two-month period. Blood samples from the prospective study were shipped frozen or at room temperature prior to DNA extraction.

The data belong to a study of blood T cell repertoires in COVID-19 (dated by TCRdb to the early 2020s). Some background on the complete study: Samples covering the acute and convalescent phases of COVID-19 were provided by collaborators in the United States, Italy and Spain. The prospective study material was composed of cDNA or gDNA derived from T cells, B-cell-depleted T cells, or PBMCs. Subjects who had been exposed to COVID-19, were actively infected with it, or had recovered from it provided the deeply sampled blood TCRbeta repertoires that made up the dataset. The repertoires were released in a freely available public database meant as a resource for research on the immune response to SARS-CoV-2. Samples were obtained from the ongoing ImmuneRACE study (first 160 participants) and from approximately 1,200 subjects provided by 6 global collaborators. The sample metadata nearly always contained a de-identified subject ID, COVID-19 status, age in years and sex. Where available, HLA class I and class II types were obtained from metadata supplied by the sample provider rather than from assay-based typing. Broader findings and caveats from the paper: The quantity of clinical and demographic metadata differed by source and by participant and was supplied without curation.

TCRbeta CDR3 regions were amplified from genomic DNA using the immunoSEQ Assay, a bias-controlled multiplex PCR. Per the authors' processing: The number of nucleated cells in each sample was estimated from the amplification of reference gene primers within the assay. To quantify the absolute abundance of each unique TCRbeta CDR3 rearrangement, sequence reads were collapsed and filtered. For each sample, productive Simpson clonality was calculated by taking the square root of Simpson's diversity index across productive rearrangements. Not all clones reach the TCRdb copy of this immuneACCESS table, which keeps in-frame sequences only. Checked studies attribute under half of the gap to unresolved V genes and leave the rest unexplained. That table is the source of V, J and clone size, and D and trimming were worked out from the DNA. For this sample the table gives about 250,000 clones, of which 85% were detected only once. 9.1% of the sample belongs to the ten largest clones.

Trimming at the junction amounts to 4 bases on V and 1 base on J, and the germline ends lie 10 bases apart. The CDR3 has 15 amino acids, counting the end cysteine and phenylalanine. Only the CDR3 region is kept as DNA, spanning 45 bases read in frame from base 1. CDR1 and CDR2, looked up from the germline V gene (reference sequence), are LGHDT and YNNKEL. The sequenced sample was PBMCs or T cells enriched from blood (not recorded which). The clonotype originates from a woman aged 50 to 60 with acute COVID-19. The sequence links TRBV3-1 (or the pseudogene TRBV3-2) to TRBJ1-4; the D gene is not confidently resolved. The DNA sequence is TGTGCCAGCAGCCCCAACCGGGGAACTAATGAAAAACTGTTTTTT. This yields the protein CASSPNRGTNEKLFF.